Shown below are 8 T cell receptor beta chains from a single sample sequenced in a study of early T cells in non-severe SARS-CoV-2 infection (dated by TCRdb to the early 2020s). Receptor amplification or capture employed 5' RACE. The sample was run on a NextSeq 500. TCRdb reprocessing: public reads trimmed at Q25 with fastp, clones called with MiXCR, in-frame beta chains kept. Entries that share a CDR3 protein sequence are merged under the most common genes and DNA. The sample table contains roughly 34,000 distinct CDR3 sequences; only one count was recorded for approximately 7.1% of them. The top ten clones comprise about 12% of the sample. Specimen: whole blood, collected at baseline. Source of these receptors: an adult who was a healthcare worker with PCR-confirmed SARS-CoV-2 infection or an uninfected control (not recorded which).

This clonotype has just a few counts. The V and J genes are TRBV7-2 and TRBJ2-1; D is uncertain. The CDR3 is made up of 16 amino acids. From germline, CDR1 is SGHTA and CDR2 FQGNSA. V lost 1 base and J lost 0, with 10 bases in between. CDR3 nucleotides: TGTGCCAGCAGCTTAGGAGGCCCTTTCTCCTACAATGAGCAGTTCTTC. Its translation is CASSLGGPFSYNEQFF. Full variable domain (missing parts from reference TRBV7-2 and TRBJ2-1): GAGVSQSPSNKVTEKGKDVELRCDPISGHTALYWYRQSLGQGLEFLIYFQGNSAPDKSGLPSDRFSAERTGGSVSTLTIQRTQQEDSAVYLCASSLGGPFSYNEQFFGPGTRLTVL.

This clonotype was recorded a few times. V and J are TRBV19 and TRBJ2-2; 8 nucleotides agree with TRBD2. The CDR3 runs to 16 residues. V shed 5 bases and J 4 bases; nucleotides not matched to a gene: 9. Germline CDR1 LNHDA, CDR2 SQIVND (reference sequence). CDR3 amino acids: CASSVAGTSRTGELFF. The CDR3 DNA reads TGTGCCAGTAGTGTGGCCGGGACTAGTCGCACCGGGGAGCTGTTTTTT.

The chain uses TRBV7-9 and TRBJ2-7, with 7 bases that match TRBD1. The germline gives CDR1 SEHNR, CDR2 FQNEAQ (reference sequence). The CDR3 length is 16 residues. The J segment lost 2 bases and the V segment lost 5 bases, leaving 12 bases of the junction unmatched. The chain's CDR3 is CASSRQQGTFPYEQYF. CDR3 DNA: TGTGCCAGCAGCCGCCAACAGGGGACCTTTCCCTACGAGCAGTACTTC.

A word on this clonotype: This clone may be a read error of a much larger clone one base away. V gene TRBV24-1 combines with J gene TRBJ2-7; D is unresolved. CDR3 length: 14 residues. Germline CDR1 is KGHDR and CDR2 is SFDVKD. The CDR3 here is CSTPSRLVRYEQYF. CDR3 in DNA: TGTTCCACACCATCTAGGCTTGTACGCTACGAGCAGTACTTC.

This clonotype has more than one count but fewer than ten. V gene TRBV24-1 combines with J gene TRBJ2-4, with D possibly being TRBD2 (5 bases). Per germline, CDR1 KGHDR and CDR2 SFDVKD. Trimming pared 3 bases from V and 8 bases from J, leaving 13 bases between. The CDR3 extends over 14 amino acids. CDR3 loop: CATSDPERVDIQYF. CDR3 sequence (DNA): TGTGCCACCAGTGATCCGGAGAGGGTGGACATTCAGTACTTC.

At least ten counts were recorded for this clonotype. The CDR3 DNA is TGTGCCAGTAGTACTCCGGGACCCGGGGGTGGCGGGGAGCTGTTTTTT. Amino acid sequence: CASSTPGPGGGGELFF. This rearrangement joins TRBV19 to TRBJ2-2; a weak D match, TRBD2 (6 bases). Germline-derived CDR1 and CDR2 are LNHDA and SQIVND (reference sequence). V shed 4 bases and J shed 7 bases, with 19 bases lying between them. The CDR3 consists of 16 residues.

This clonotype was counted ten times or more. This sequence joins TRBV29-1 and TRBJ2-3; 7 positions agree with TRBD2. V was clipped by 8 bases and J by 3 bases; unmatched bases: 11. Looked up from germline, CDR1 is SQVTM and CDR2 is ANQGSEA. The CDR3 is 14 amino acids. Written as DNA, the CDR3 is TGCAGCACCCAACTAGCGTCGAATACAGATACGCAGTATTTT. Protein product: CSTQLASNTDTQYF.

This clonotype has at least ten counts. J is TRBJ2-5 and V is TRBV2; 14 bases map to TRBD2. Germline V gene sequence: CDR1 SNHLY, CDR2 FYNNEI. With V trimmed by 2 bases and J by 6 bases, 8 bases remained unmatched. CDR3 length equals 17 residues. The CDR3, as DNA: TGTGCCAGCAGTGAACTGGGACTAGCGGGAGCCAGGAAGACCCAGTACTTC. Translated, it gives CASSELGLAGARKTQYF.